Detailed here is one T cell receptor beta chain. Antigen: not known. The data belong to a study of blood T cells in healthy people across ages. Study-level results: A greater number of naive CD4+ cells and higher diversity distinguished long-lived donors from aged donors.

This CDR3 has 19 residues. Looked up from germline, CDR1 is MNHEY and CDR2 is SMNVEV (reference sequence). J was trimmed by 3 bases and V by 6 bases; bases with no gene match: 22. Primers used in a second PCR of about 6 to 12 cycles were a sample-barcoded 5' primer and a J-beta primer mix. Any given sample supplied a minimum of 2.5 million CDR3-containing paired-end reads. Each CDR3 protein is one row after TCRdb ran MiXCR on the 5' RACE reads. The sample yields about 760,000 distinct CDR3 sequences, roughly three fifths seen once. J is TRBJ1-1 and V is TRBV27, with TRBD1 identical over 7 bases. This TCR derives from a man between 40 and 49 years old in good health. The sequenced sample consisted of blood. The CDR3 DNA follows: TGTGCCAGCAGCGACCTAAAATTCGGACAGGCTGGGTTGCACACTGAAGCTTTCTTT. Translated, it gives CASSDLKFGQAGLHTEAFF.